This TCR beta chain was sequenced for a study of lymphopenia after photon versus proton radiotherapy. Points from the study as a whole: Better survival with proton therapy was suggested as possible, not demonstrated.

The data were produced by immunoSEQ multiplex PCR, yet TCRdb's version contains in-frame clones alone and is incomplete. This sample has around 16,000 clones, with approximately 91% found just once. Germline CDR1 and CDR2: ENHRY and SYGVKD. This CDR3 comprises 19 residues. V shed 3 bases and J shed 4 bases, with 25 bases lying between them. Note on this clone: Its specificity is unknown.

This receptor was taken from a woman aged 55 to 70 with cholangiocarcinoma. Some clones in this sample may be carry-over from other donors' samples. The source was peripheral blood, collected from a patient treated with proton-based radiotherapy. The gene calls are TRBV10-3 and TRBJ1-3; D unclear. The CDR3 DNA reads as TGTGCCATCAGTGAAAATCGAGAGGAGATCCCCATTTACGGAAACACCATATATTTT. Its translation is CAISENREEIPIYGNTIYF.